A single sample gave rise to the 12 T cell receptor beta chains below, sequenced in a study of tumor-infiltrating lymphocytes in primary liver carcinoma. Starting from approximately 470 ng of total RNA, TCR beta cDNA was produced with a primer in the constant region. Slightly modified ARM-PCR with three nested multiplex PCR rounds yielded TCR beta libraries. TRBV1-TRBV30 forward and Cbeta reverse primers drove the first two approximately 10-cycle rounds. TCRdb used MiXCR to reprocess the multiplex PCR reads, holding one entry per CDR3 protein. The sample includes hundreds of thousands of distinct CDR3 sequences, approximately 54% seen only once; the top ten take more than 15%. For blood RNA, unsorted whole blood served as the source, and germline DNA was extracted too. The specimen sequenced was peripheral blood. These receptors came from a woman in her 30s with primary liver carcinoma and hepatitis B virus infection.

The chain carries TRBV6-5 and TRBJ2-5; D gene unclear. The CDR3 length is 18 residues. CDR1 is MNHEY, CDR2 SVGAGI, per germline. V lost 7 bases and J lost 8, with 32 bases in between. Here the CDR3 reads CASTPNLSAARRGDTQYF. CDR3 sequence (DNA): TGTGCCAGCACCCCAAATCTCAGCGCGGCACGGAGAGGAGATACCCAGTACTTC.

This clonotype was detected only a few times. CDR3 in DNA: TGTGCCAGCAGCAGTCAGGCTTACAATGAGCAGTTCTTC. It encodes CASSSQAYNEQFF. V usage is TRBV14 and J usage is TRBJ2-1; D remains unclear. The CDR3 is 13 residues long. Germline-derived CDR1 and CDR2 are SGHDN and FVKESK. Trimming removed 5 bases from V and 4 bases from J, with 9 bases in between.

In this sample, this clonotype turned up a few times. The rearrangement joins TRBV6-2 or TRBV6-3 to TRBJ2-4, with 8 bases lining up with TRBD2. V was clipped by 5 bases and J by 0 bases; unmatched bases: 9. Germline V gene lookup returns CDR1 MNHEY and CDR2 SVGEGT. The CDR3 totals 17 residues. CDR3 amino acids: CASSPPRAGGAKNIQYF. The CDR3 region has the DNA TGTGCCAGCAGTCCTCCGCGGGCGGGAGGAGCCAAAAACATTCAGTACTTC.

Concerning this clonotype: The junction departs from the called germline gene at one end, perhaps through a read error. The V call is TRBV11-2, the J call TRBJ2-5; D gene uncertain. The CDR3 runs 14 residues. Germline CDR1 is SGHAT and CDR2 is FQNNGV. The CDR3 protein is CASSKVGIQETQYF. As DNA, the CDR3 is TGCGCCAGCAGCAAAGTAGGGATACAAGAGACCCAGTACTTC.

A few counts support this clonotype. V and J are TRBV6-2 or TRBV6-3 and TRBJ2-2; TRBD1 agrees at 10 bases. V trimming: 5 bases; J trimming: 6 bases; junction bases outside the gene matches: 21. Germline loops: CDR1 MNHEY, CDR2 SVGEGT. The length of the CDR3 is 20 residues. The CDR3, as DNA: TGTGCCAGCAGTCAGAATCCCGGGACAGGGGCGTTCTCAGTCCCCGGGGAGCTGTTTTTT. It yields the protein CASSQNPGTGAFSVPGELFF.

This chain connects TRBV12-3 or TRBV12-4 to TRBJ2-7; D is uncertain. There are 12 residues in the CDR3. Deletions cut 7 bases from V and 5 bases from J, with 12 bases between. This CDR3 is CASTPGHHEQYF. The CDR3, as DNA: TGTGCCAGCACCCCAGGCCACCACGAGCAGTACTTC.

The table lists this clonotype with many counts. V is TRBV6-5 and J is TRBJ2-1, with a weak D call TRBD1 (5 bases). CDR3 length: 15 amino acids. V was pared by 6 bases and J by 6 bases, with 18 bases between. The germline gives CDR1 MNHEY, CDR2 SVGAGI. CDR3 sequence reads: CASSLGLWGPNEQFF. CDR3 nucleotide sequence: TGTGCCAGCAGCCTTGGTCTATGGGGCCCCAATGAGCAGTTCTTC.

Details on this clonotype: At one boundary the junction diverges from the germline segment, which might be a read error. The gene calls are TRBV4-2 and TRBJ2-3, with D possibly matching TRBD2 (6 bases). This CDR3 is 16 amino acids long. Germline V CDR1 and CDR2: LGHNA, YNFKEQ. As DNA, the CDR3 is TGTGTCAGCAGCCAAGATCTATTCGGGGGTTCAGATACGCAGTATTTT. It yields the protein CVSSQDLFGGSDTQYF.

This clonotype is medium-sized. The chain has TRBV11-2 and TRBJ2-3; perhaps TRBD1 as D (5 bases). The CDR3 extends over 14 amino acids. From germline, CDR1 is SGHAT and CDR2 FQNNGV. Trimming shortened V by 7 bases and J by 2 bases, and 13 bases separated the two germline ends. This CDR3 is CASNIGHNTDTQYF. In nucleotides, the CDR3 is TGTGCCAGCAACATCGGACATAACACAGATACGCAGTATTTT.

For this clonotype: Mismatch with germline at one junction end may stem from a read error. The gene calls are TRBV12-3 or TRBV12-4 and TRBJ1-5; no clear D. There are 13 residues in the CDR3. The CDR3 loop is CVSSLQQNQPQHF. CDR3 DNA sequence: TGTGTCAGCAGTTTACAGCAGAATCAGCCCCAGCATTTT.

This chain connects TRBV11-2 to TRBJ2-5, with 8 bases matching TRBD1. The CDR3 has 13 amino acids. Germline V lookup: CDR1 SGHAT, CDR2 FQNNGV. V shed 4 bases and J 4 bases; nucleotides not matched to a gene: 2. This chain's CDR3 is CASSWTGPETQYF. The CDR3 DNA follows: TGTGCCAGCAGCTGGACAGGGCCAGAGACCCAGTACTTC.

The V call is TRBV5-4, the J call TRBJ1-4; 8 bases line up with TRBD1. With V trimmed by 0 bases and J by 10 bases, 11 bases remained unmatched. Germline assignment: CDR1 SGHNT and CDR2 YYREEE (reference sequence). This CDR3 contains 16 residues. This CDR3 reads CASSLAGGGLGGKLFF. In DNA, the CDR3 is TGTGCCAGCAGCTTGGCAGGGGGCGGCCTCGGGGGAAAACTGTTTTTT.